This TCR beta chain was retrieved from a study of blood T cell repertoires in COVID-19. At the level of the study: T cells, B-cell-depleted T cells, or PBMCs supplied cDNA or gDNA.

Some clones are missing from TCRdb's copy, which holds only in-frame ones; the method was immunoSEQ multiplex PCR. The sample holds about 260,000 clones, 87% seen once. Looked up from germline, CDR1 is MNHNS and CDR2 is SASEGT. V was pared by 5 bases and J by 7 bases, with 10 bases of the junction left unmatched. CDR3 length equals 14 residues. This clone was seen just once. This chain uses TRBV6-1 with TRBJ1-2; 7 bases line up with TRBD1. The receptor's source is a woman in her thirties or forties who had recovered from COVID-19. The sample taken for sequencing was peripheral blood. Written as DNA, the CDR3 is TGTGCCAGCAGTTCCGGGACAGCTCCCCCTGGCTACACCTTC. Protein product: CASSSGTAPPGYTF.